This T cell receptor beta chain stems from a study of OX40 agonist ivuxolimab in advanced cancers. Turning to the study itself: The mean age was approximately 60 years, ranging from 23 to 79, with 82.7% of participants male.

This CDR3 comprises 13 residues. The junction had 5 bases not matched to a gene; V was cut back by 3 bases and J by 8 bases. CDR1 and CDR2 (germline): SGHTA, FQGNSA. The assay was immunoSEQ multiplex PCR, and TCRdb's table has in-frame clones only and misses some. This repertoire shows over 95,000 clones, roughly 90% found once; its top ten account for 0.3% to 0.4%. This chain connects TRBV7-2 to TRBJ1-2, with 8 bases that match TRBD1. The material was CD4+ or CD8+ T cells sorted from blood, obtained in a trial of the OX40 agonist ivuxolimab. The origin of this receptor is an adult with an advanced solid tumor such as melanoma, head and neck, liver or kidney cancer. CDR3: CASSLGQVSGYTF. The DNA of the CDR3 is TGTGCCAGCAGCTTGGGACAGGTCTCGGGCTACACCTTC.